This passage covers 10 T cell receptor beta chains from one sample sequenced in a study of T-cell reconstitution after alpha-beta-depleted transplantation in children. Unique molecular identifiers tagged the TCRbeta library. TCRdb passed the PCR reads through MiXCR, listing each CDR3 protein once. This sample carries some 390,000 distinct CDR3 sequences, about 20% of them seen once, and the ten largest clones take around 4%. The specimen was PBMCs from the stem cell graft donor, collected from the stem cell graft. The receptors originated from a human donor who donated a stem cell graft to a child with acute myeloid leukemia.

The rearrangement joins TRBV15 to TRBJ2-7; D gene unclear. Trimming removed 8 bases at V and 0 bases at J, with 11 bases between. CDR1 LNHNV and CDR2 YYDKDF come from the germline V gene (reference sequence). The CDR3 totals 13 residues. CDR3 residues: CATGQINSYEQYF. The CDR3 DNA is TGTGCCACCGGTCAGATTAACTCCTACGAGCAGTACTTC.

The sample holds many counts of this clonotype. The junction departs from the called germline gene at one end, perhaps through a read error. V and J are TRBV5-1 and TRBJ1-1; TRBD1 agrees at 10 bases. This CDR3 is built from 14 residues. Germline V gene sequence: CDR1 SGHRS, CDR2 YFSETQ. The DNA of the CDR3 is TGTGCCAGCAGTTTAGGACAGGGGGGCACTGAAGCTTTCTTT. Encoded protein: CASSLGQGGTEAFF.

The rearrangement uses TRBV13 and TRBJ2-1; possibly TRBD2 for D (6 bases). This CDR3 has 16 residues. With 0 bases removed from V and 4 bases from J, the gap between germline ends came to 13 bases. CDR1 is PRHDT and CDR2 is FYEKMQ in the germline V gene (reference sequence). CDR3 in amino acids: CASSLGPPGLYNEQFF. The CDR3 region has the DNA TGTGCCAGCAGCTTAGGACCTCCGGGACTGTACAATGAGCAGTTCTTC. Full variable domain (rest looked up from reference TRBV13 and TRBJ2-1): AAGVIQSPRHLIKEKRETATLKCYPIPRHDTVYWYQQGPGQDPQFLISFYEKMQSDKGSIPDRFSAQQFSDYHSELNMSSLELGDSALYFCASSLGPPGLYNEQFFGPGTRLTVL.

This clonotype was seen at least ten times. CDR3 loop: CSAETVKDEQFF. The CDR3 bases are TGCAGTGCCGAAACAGTTAAGGATGAGCAGTTCTTC. This sequence joins TRBV20-1 and TRBJ2-1; D is ambiguous. The germline gives CDR1 DFQATT, CDR2 SNEGSKA (reference sequence). The CDR3 runs to 12 residues. The V and J ends lost 6 bases and 8 bases respectively, with 14 bases between them.

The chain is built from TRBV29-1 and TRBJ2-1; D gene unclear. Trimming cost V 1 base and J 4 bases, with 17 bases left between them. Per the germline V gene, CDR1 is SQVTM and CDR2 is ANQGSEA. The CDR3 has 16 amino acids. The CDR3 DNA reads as TGCAGCGTTGAAGGTGTCTCCACGGTGGGGTACAATGAGCAGTTCTTC. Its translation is CSVEGVSTVGYNEQFF.

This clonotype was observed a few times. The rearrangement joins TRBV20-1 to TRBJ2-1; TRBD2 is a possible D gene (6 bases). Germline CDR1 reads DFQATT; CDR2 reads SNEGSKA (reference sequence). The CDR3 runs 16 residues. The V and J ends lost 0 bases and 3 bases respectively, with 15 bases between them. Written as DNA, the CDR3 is TGCAGTGCTAGAGATCGGGATAGCGGCATCTACAATGAGCAGTTCTTC. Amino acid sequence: CSARDRDSGIYNEQFF.

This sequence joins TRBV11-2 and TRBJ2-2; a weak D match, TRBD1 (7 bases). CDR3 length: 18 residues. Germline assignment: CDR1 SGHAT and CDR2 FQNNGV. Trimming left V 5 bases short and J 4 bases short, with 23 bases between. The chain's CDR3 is CASSPGGKAGPGTGELFF. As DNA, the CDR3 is TGTGCCAGCAGCCCAGGGGGGAAGGCCGGTCCGGGCACCGGGGAGCTGTTTTTT. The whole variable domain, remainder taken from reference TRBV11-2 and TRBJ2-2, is EAGVAQSPRYKIIEKRQSVAFWCNPISGHATLYWYQQILGQGPKLLIQFQNNGVVDDSQLPKDRFSAERLKGVDSTLKIQPAKLEDSAVYLCASSPGGKAGPGTGELFFGEGSRLTVL.

The CDR3 region is CASSQQPGLKAYEQYF. In DNA form, the CDR3 reads TGCGCCAGCAGCCAACAACCGGGACTAAAGGCCTACGAGCAGTACTTC. The chain recombines TRBV4-1 with TRBJ2-7; 7 nucleotides line up with TRBD2. Trimming took 2 bases from V and 2 from J; bases not matched to a gene: 9. Per the germline V gene, CDR1 is MGHRA and CDR2 is YSYEKL. This CDR3 comprises 16 residues.

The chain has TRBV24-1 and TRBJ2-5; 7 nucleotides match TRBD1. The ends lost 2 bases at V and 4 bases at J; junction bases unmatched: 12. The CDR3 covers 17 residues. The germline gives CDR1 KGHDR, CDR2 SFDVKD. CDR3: CATSDSRHRGQIETQYF. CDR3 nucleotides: TGTGCCACCAGTGATTCACGCCACAGGGGCCAAATAGAGACCCAGTACTTC.

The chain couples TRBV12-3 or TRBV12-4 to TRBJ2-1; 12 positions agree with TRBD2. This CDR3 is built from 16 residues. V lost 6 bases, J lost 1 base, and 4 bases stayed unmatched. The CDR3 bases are TGTGCCAGCAGACCCGGGACTAGCGGGTCCTACAATGAGCAGTTCTTC. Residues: CASRPGTSGSYNEQFF.